This T cell receptor beta chain was sequenced for a study of shared clonotypes between healthy human individuals. Study-wide context: Used for every donor were three CD4 naive, three CD4 memory, two CD8 naive and one CD8 memory plate.

With regard to this clone: Its specificity is not known.

A split of CD4+ cells into CD45RA+ naive and CD45RA-negative memory subsets was performed. Here immunoSEQ multiplex PCR was the method, and the copy in TCRdb shows in-frame clones only, minus some. The sample contains about a million clones, 60% to 80% of which appear only once. The CDR3 is 16 amino acids. Between the trimmed V and J ends, which lost 0 bases and 7 bases, there was a span of 15 bases. Germline V gene sequence: CDR1 SNHLY, CDR2 FYNNEI. Overall study findings and caveats: Sampling used blood alone; tissue repertoires probably differ. Estimated richness was generally greater in naive than memory subsets.

The source material was memory CD4+ T cells sorted from blood. Documented subset: CD45RA-negative fraction. The sequence was obtained from a man between 18 and 29 years old in good health. V and J are TRBV2 and TRBJ1-4, with D perhaps matching TRBD1 (6 bases). The CDR3, as DNA: TGTGCCAGCAGTGAAGCGCTTGGGAACAGGGTTGAAAAACTGTTTTTT. This gives the protein CASSEALGNRVEKLFF. The variable domain in full, with the rest retrieved from reference TRBV2 and TRBJ1-4, is EPEVTQTPSHQVTQMGQEVILRCVPISNHLYFYWYRQILGQKVEFLVSFYNNEISEKSEIFDDQFSVERPDGSNFTLKIRSTKLEDSAMYFCASSEALGNRVEKLFFGSGTQLSVL.